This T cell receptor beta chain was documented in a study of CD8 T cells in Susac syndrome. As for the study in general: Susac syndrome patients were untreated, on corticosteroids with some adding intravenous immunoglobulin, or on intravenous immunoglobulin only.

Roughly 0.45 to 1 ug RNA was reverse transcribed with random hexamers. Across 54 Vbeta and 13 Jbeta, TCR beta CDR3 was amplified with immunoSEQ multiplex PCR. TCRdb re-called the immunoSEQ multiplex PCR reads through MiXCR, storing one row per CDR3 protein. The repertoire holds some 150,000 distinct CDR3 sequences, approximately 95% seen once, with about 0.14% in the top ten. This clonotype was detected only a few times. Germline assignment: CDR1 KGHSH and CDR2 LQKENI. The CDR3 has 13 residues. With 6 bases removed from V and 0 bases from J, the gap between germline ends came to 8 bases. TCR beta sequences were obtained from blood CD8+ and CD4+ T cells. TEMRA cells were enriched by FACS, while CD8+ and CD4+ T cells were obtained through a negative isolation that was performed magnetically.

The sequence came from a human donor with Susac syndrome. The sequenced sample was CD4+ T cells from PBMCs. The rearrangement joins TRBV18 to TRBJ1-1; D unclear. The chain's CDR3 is CASSPPMNTEAFF. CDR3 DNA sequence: TGTGCCAGCTCTCCGCCAATGAACACTGAAGCTTTCTTT.